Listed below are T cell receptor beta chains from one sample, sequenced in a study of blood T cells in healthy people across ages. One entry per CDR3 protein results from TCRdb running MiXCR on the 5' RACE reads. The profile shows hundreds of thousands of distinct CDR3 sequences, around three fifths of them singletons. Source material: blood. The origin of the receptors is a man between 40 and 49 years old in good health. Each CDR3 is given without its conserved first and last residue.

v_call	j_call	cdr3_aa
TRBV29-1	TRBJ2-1	SADSQGAGEQF
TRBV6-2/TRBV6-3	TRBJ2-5	ASKRTRETQY
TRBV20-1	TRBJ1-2	SADSAGYGYT
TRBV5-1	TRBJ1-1	ASSLEFSNTEAF
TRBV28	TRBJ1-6	ASSQWGPGNSPLH
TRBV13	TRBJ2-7	ASSLITGGQY
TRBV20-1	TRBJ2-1	SARDPTNSYNEQF
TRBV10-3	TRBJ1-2	AISEGTYGYT
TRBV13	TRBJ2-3	ASSPETGNRGDTQY
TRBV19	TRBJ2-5	ASSKTSDRYQETQY
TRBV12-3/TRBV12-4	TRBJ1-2	ASSPDETYGYT
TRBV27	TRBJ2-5	ASSFRRTGGGEGTQY
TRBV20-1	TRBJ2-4	SASRASGLAKNIQY
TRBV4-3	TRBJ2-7	ASSLLLAETYEQY
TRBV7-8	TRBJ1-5	ASSLIRARPNQPQH
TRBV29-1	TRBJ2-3	SVEDQVRGPSTDTQY
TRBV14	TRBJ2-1	ASSQDNNEQF
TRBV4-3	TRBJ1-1	ASSPNWDRGEGEAF
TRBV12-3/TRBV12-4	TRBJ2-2	ASSFGPEQVWDTGELF
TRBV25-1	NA	ASSELQAVTYEQY
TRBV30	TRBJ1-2	ACQLGFYGYT
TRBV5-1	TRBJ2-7	ASSRHRNSSYEQY
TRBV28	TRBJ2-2	ASSVTGDNTGELF
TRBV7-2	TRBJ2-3	ASSLASGGDTQY
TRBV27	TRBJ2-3	ASTPGRRSDTQY
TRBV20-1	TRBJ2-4	SAYGGQNIQY
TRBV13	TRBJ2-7	AAAWGARSSEQY
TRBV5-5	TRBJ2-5	ASSPGTALQETQY
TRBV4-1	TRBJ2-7	ASSRSAGGPVEQY
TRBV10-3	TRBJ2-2	AIRNQNTGELF
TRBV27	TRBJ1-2	ASLGTGTNSPHGYT
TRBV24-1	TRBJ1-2	ATSDVTDFGYT
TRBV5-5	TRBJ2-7	ASSSIVAGYEQY
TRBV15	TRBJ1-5	ATSRIRNQPQH
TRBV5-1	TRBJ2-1	ASSFLTGRQSSYNEQF
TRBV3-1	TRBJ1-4	ASSRRQRGVLEGKLF
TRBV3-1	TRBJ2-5	ASSQEFSAVGEQY
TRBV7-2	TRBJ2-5	ASSLRSGAETQY
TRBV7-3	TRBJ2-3	ASSGTGGAGTQY
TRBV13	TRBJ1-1	ASSLGGQMNTEAF
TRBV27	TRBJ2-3	ASSPLRQRTDTQY
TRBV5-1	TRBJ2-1	ASSLGSKSSYNEQF
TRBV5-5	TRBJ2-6	ASSSDSISGANVLT
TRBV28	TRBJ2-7	ASSTQLGIYEQY
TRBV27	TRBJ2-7	ASSTTGPLSYEQY
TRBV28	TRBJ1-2	ASSASTLGYT
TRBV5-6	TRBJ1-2	ASTPGGARGYT
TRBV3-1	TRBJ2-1	ASSQEGPSGSGTYNEQF